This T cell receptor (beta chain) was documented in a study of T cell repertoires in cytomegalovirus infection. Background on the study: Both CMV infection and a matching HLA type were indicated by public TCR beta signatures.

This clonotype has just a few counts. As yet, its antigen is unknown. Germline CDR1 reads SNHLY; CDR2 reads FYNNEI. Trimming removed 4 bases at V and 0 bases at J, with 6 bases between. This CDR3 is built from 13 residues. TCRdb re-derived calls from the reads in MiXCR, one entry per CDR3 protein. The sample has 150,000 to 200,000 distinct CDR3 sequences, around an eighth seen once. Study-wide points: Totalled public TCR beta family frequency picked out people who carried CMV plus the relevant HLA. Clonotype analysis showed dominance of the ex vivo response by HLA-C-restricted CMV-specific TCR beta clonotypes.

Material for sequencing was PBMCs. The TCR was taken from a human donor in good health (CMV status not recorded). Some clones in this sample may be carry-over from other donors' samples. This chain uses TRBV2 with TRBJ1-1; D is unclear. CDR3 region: CASSVSVNTEAFF. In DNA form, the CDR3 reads TGTGCCAGCAGTGTAAGTGTGAACACTGAAGCTTTCTTT.